Below are 32 T cell receptor beta chains sequenced from a single sample in a study of T-cell reconstitution after alpha-beta-depleted transplantation in children. Preparation of the TCRbeta library involved a method that used unique molecular identifiers. Via MiXCR, TCRdb re-called the PCR reads, giving one row per CDR3 protein. The table lists roughly 670,000 distinct CDR3 sequences, 10% to 15% of them singletons. The sample consisted of PBMCs, taken before TCRalphabeta/CD19-depleted stem cell transplant. These receptors were collected from a girl aged 2 to 10 with congenital amegakaryocytic thrombocytopenia, due to receive a stem cell transplant.

The rearrangement uses TRBV30 and TRBJ1-1, with TRBD1 matching over 8 bases. The V segment lost 3 bases and the J segment 6 bases; nucleotides outside the gene matches: 3. Per germline, CDR1 GTSNPN and CDR2 SVGIG (reference sequence). The CDR3 spans 12 residues. The CDR3 reads CAWRDRDSEAFF. The CDR3 region has the DNA TGTGCCTGGAGGGACAGGGACTCTGAAGCTTTCTTT. The whole variable domain, remainder taken from reference TRBV30 and TRBJ1-1, is SQTIHQWPATLVQPVGSPLSLECTVEGTSNPNLYWYRQAAGRGLQLLFYSVGIGQISSEVPQNLSASRPQDRQFILSSKKLLLSDSGFYLCAWRDRDSEAFFGQGTRLTVV.

This clonotype occurred many times. The CDR3 loop reads CASSPDSAYGYTF. CDR3 coding DNA: TGCGCCAGCAGCCCGGACAGCGCGTATGGCTACACCTTC. This sequence joins TRBV5-1 and TRBJ1-2, with D perhaps matching TRBD1 (6 bases). Germline assignment: CDR1 SGHRS and CDR2 YFSETQ. With 4 bases removed from V and 5 bases from J, the gap between germline ends came to 12 bases. The CDR3 loop spans 13 amino acids. The full variable domain, rest sourced from reference TRBV5-1 and TRBJ1-2, is KAGVTQTPRYLIKTRGQQVTLSCSPISGHRSVSWYQQTPGQGLQFLFEYFSETQRNKGNFPGRFSGRQFSNSRSEMNVSTLELGDSALYLCASSPDSAYGYTFGSGTRLTVV.

Many counts were recorded for this clonotype. This chain links TRBV7-2 with TRBJ2-1; D possibly uses TRBD1 or TRBD2 (5 bases each). CDR3 length: 10 residues. Germline-derived CDR1 and CDR2 are SGHTA and FQGNSA. V was pared by 8 bases and J by 10 bases, with 9 bases between. The CDR3 loop reads CASLGEEQFF. The CDR3 nucleotides are TGTGCCAGCTTAGGGGAGGAGCAGTTCTTC.

This clonotype was seen at least ten times. The V gene is TRBV5-1, the J gene TRBJ2-1; D remains unclear. The CDR3 totals 18 residues. V dropped 4 bases and J dropped 0 bases, with 20 bases sitting between them. Looked up from germline, CDR1 is SGHRS and CDR2 is YFSETQ. The CDR3 DNA is TGCGCCAGCAGCCCGGTGGCCCGGTCCCGTGTCTCCTACAATGAGCAGTTCTTC. Its protein product is CASSPVARSRVSYNEQFF.

This clonotype appeared many times. The chain joins TRBV20-1 to TRBJ2-1; weak D call: TRBD1 (6 bases). The V end was cut by 5 bases, the J end by 0 bases, with 11 bases between. In germline, CDR1 is DFQATT, CDR2 SNEGSKA (reference sequence). There are 14 residues in the CDR3. This CDR3 is CSADDRSSYNEQFF. The CDR3 DNA reads as TGCAGTGCTGACGACAGGAGCTCCTACAATGAGCAGTTCTTC.

In its sample, this clonotype was seen many times. The chain recombines TRBV7-2 with TRBJ2-3, with TRBD2 matching over 12 bases. The CDR3 runs 16 residues. V was clipped by 5 bases and J by 3 bases; unmatched bases: 6. Germline V gene data show CDR1 as SGHTA and CDR2 as FQGNSA. The DNA of the CDR3 is TGTGCCAGCAGCCCCAGGACTAGCGGGACAACAGATACGCAGTATTTT. Residues: CASSPRTSGTTDTQYF. Full variable domain (remainder filled in from reference TRBV7-2 and TRBJ2-3): GAGVSQSPSNKVTEKGKDVELRCDPISGHTALYWYRQSLGQGLEFLIYFQGNSAPDKSGLPSDRFSAERTGGSVSTLTIQRTQQEDSAVYLCASSPRTSGTTDTQYFGPGTRLTVL.

The DNA of the CDR3 is TGTGCCAGCAGCCAAGGGACAGGGGGCTATGGCTACACCTTC. Encoded protein: CASSQGTGGYGYTF. V and J are TRBV3-1 and TRBJ1-2, with TRBD1 matching over 10 bases. V lost 1 base and J lost 4; bases outside the gene matches: 0. This CDR3 has 14 amino acids. Germline assignment: CDR1 LGHDT and CDR2 YNNKEL (reference sequence).

This clonotype was detected many times. This chain links TRBV7-2 with TRBJ2-1; 8 bases match TRBD2. This CDR3 contains 15 residues. With V trimmed by 1 base and J by 3 bases, 2 bases remained unmatched. The germline V gene has CDR1 SGHTA and CDR2 FQGNSA. For the CDR3, the DNA is TGTGCCAGCAGCTTAGATACTAGCGGCTACAATGAGCAGTTCTTC. The encoded protein is CASSLDTSGYNEQFF. Looking up the rest from reference TRBV7-2 and TRBJ2-1 gives the full variable domain: GAGVSQSPSNKVTEKGKDVELRCDPISGHTALYWYRQSLGQGLEFLIYFQGNSAPDKSGLPSDRFSAERTGGSVSTLTIQRTQQEDSAVYLCASSLDTSGYNEQFFGPGTRLTVL.

This clonotype turned up a few times. The chain recombines TRBV4-2 with TRBJ2-2; D not certain. The ends were cut back, 4 bases at V and 4 bases at J, with 7 bases in the middle. The CDR3 extends over 13 amino acids. Germline CDR1 and CDR2: LGHNA and YNFKEQ. This CDR3 is CASSPRRTGELFF. In nucleotides, the CDR3 is TGTGCCAGCAGCCCCCGTCGCACCGGGGAGCTGTTTTTT.

This clonotype was observed at least ten times. The chain links TRBV7-9 to TRBJ1-2; D may be TRBD1 (5 bases). The CDR3 length is 15 residues. Germline CDR1 reads SEHNR; CDR2 reads FQNEAQ (reference sequence). V was clipped by 7 bases and J by 4 bases, with 19 bases between them. As DNA, the CDR3 is TGTGCCAGCACCCCACGGCAGGGCTCAAGCTATGGCTACACCTTC. This sequence encodes CASTPRQGSSYGYTF.

This clonotype has at least ten counts. This chain links TRBV27 with TRBJ2-1, with 11 bases matching TRBD2. The germline CDR1 and CDR2 sequences are MNHEY and SMNVEV (reference sequence). The V and J ends lost 8 bases and 9 bases, in that order; junction bases with no gene match: 27. The length of the CDR3 is 20 residues. In DNA, the CDR3 is TGTGCCAGCCTTCCGGGAGGACAGGGTGTAGCGGGAGGGCCAAAGGGTGAGCAGTTCTTC. Protein product: CASLPGGQGVAGGPKGEQFF.

As regards this clonotype: At one of its ends the junction is not consistent with the germline gene, which may arise from a read error. The CDR3: CAGSQVFQGPALENEQFF. CDR3 DNA: TGTGCCGGCAGCCAAGTCTTCCAAGGACCAGCGTTGGAAAATGAGCAGTTCTTC. The rearrangement uses TRBV14 and TRBJ2-1; no firm D call. The CDR3 loop spans 18 amino acids. CDR1 and CDR2 from the germline V gene are SGHDN and FVKESK.

This clonotype was picked up many times. The V call is TRBV12-3 or TRBV12-4, the J call TRBJ2-7; a possible D gene is TRBD1 (6 bases). V was trimmed by 5 bases and J by 3 bases, leaving 14 bases between them. The CDR3 has 14 amino acids. As DNA, the CDR3 is TGTGCCAGCAGTCCGGACAGTCTTAACTACGAGCAGTACTTC. Its protein is CASSPDSLNYEQYF.

This clonotype was detected a few times. V usage is TRBV5-1 and J usage is TRBJ2-6; 9 positions match TRBD1. The CDR3 contains 18 residues. The V and J ends lost 4 bases and 0 bases, in that order; junction bases with no gene match: 8. Germline V gives CDR1 SGHRS, CDR2 YFSETQ. The CDR3 nucleotides are TGCGCCAGCAGCCATACGGGACAGGGCCTCTCTGGGGCCAACGTCCTGACTTTC. Amino acids: CASSHTGQGLSGANVLTF.

In this sample, this clonotype turned up many times. The gene calls are TRBV5-1 and TRBJ2-7; possibly TRBD1 for D (6 bases). The CDR3 is made up of 14 amino acids. In germline, CDR1 is SGHRS, CDR2 YFSETQ. Trimming shortened V by 5 bases and J by 3 bases, and 15 bases separated the two germline ends. The CDR3: CASRQRQDNYEQYF. The CDR3 DNA follows: TGCGCCAGCAGGCAAAGACAGGATAACTACGAGCAGTACTTC.

The table lists this clonotype with many counts. This chain links TRBV4-1 with TRBJ1-1; D is undetermined. With 1 base removed from V and 4 bases from J, the gap between germline ends came to 16 bases. The CDR3 has 16 amino acids. Germline V gene sequence: CDR1 MGHRA, CDR2 YSYEKL. The CDR3 DNA reads TGCGCCAGCAGCCAAGGTCTATTTAACCAAGGCACTGAAGCTTTCTTT. Translation gives CASSQGLFNQGTEAFF.

V and J are TRBV5-5 and TRBJ2-2; 12 nucleotides match TRBD1. CDR3 size: 14 residues. Germline assignment: CDR1 SGHKS and CDR2 YYEKEE (reference sequence). The ends lost 5 bases at V and 7 bases at J; junction bases unmatched: 3. The DNA of the CDR3 is TGTGCCAGCAGAGGGACAGGGGGCATCGGGGAGCTGTTTTTT. Protein product: CASRGTGGIGELFF.

This clonotype showed up just a few times. The chain has TRBV20-1 and TRBJ2-1; D gene unclear. The V end lost 3 bases, the J end lost 7 bases, and 16 bases lay between the germline ends. The CDR3 contains 14 residues. CDR1 DFQATT and CDR2 SNEGSKA come from the germline V gene (reference sequence). CDR3 in amino acids: CSASVGVGKNEQFF. CDR3 DNA sequence: TGCAGTGCTAGTGTCGGCGTTGGGAAAAATGAGCAGTTCTTC.

The CDR3 sequence: CASSSGSGVAGELFF. The DNA for the CDR3 is TGCGCCAGCAGCTCCGGGTCGGGCGTCGCCGGGGAGCTGTTTTTT. The rearrangement links TRBV5-1 to TRBJ2-2; D is ambiguous. The CDR3 is 15 residues long. The germline V gene encodes CDR1 SGHRS and CDR2 YFSETQ. V lost 3 bases, J lost 6 bases, and 15 bases lay in between.

This CDR3 is CSVVTGGGGGYTF. In DNA, the CDR3 is TGCAGCGTTGTGACAGGGGGCGGGGGTGGCTACACCTTC. This chain uses TRBV29-1 with TRBJ1-2; TRBD1 aligns across 10 bases. The germline V gene has CDR1 SQVTM and CDR2 ANQGSEA. The CDR3 has 13 residues. Trimming at V came to 4 bases and at J to 7 bases, leaving 6 bases not matched to a gene.

At least ten counts were recorded for this clonotype. The rearrangement links TRBV5-1 to TRBJ2-7, with D possibly matching TRBD2 (5 bases). V lost 4 bases, J lost 3 bases, and 14 bases lay in between. This CDR3 is built from 14 residues. Germline values: CDR1 SGHRS, CDR2 YFSETQ. CDR3 in amino acids: CASSGRGLLYEQYF. The CDR3 DNA follows: TGCGCCAGCAGCGGCCGCGGGTTACTCTACGAGCAGTACTTC.

This clonotype was observed at least ten times. The V call is TRBV5-6, the J call TRBJ1-1, with a weak D call TRBD1 (6 bases). Germline CDR1 is SGHDT and CDR2 is YYEEEE. Trimming left V 0 bases short and J 5 bases short, with 14 bases between. The CDR3 totals 15 residues. The DNA of the CDR3 is TGTGCCAGCAGCTTGGTGGGACACTGGAGTACTGAAGCTTTCTTT. Residues: CASSLVGHWSTEAFF. The complete variable domain, with remaining parts taken from reference TRBV5-6 and TRBJ1-1, reads DAGVTQSPTHLIKTRGQQVTLRCSPKSGHDTVSWYQQALGQGPQFIFQYYEEEERQRGNFPDRFSGHQFPNYSSELNVNALLLGDSALYLCASSLVGHWSTEAFFGQGTRLTVV.

This clonotype was found many times. The chain links TRBV20-1 to TRBJ2-3; 8 bases align to TRBD1. Germline V CDR1 and CDR2: DFQATT, SNEGSKA (reference sequence). The CDR3 runs 16 residues. V dropped 2 bases and J dropped 3; count of bases not matched to a gene: 10. The DNA of the CDR3 is TGCAGTGCTAGAACGGACAGGGCGAGACGGACAGATACGCAGTATTTT. Translated: CSARTDRARRTDTQYF.

This clonotype was picked up many times. This sequence joins TRBV25-1 and TRBJ1-1; possible D gene TRBD1, 5 bases. CDR3 length: 14 residues. Trimming stripped 5 bases from V and 1 base from J, with 11 bases between. The germline CDR1 and CDR2 sequences are MGHDK and SYGVNS. CDR3 loop: CASSRTRGNTEAFF. In nucleotides, the CDR3 is TGTGCCAGCAGTCGAACTAGGGGGAACACTGAAGCTTTCTTT.

The CDR3 is CASSRLTSGSYNEQFF. The CDR3, as DNA: TGTGCCAGCAGCCGCCTGACTAGCGGCTCCTACAATGAGCAGTTCTTC. The genes are TRBV5-5 and TRBJ2-1, with TRBD2 matching over 9 bases. This CDR3 contains 16 residues. The V and J ends lost 4 bases and 0 bases, in that order; junction bases with no gene match: 5. Germline values: CDR1 SGHKS, CDR2 YYEKEE (reference sequence).

The sample holds a few counts of this clonotype. The genes are TRBV4-1 and TRBJ2-7; 11 bases are shared with TRBD2. J gave up 6 bases and V 0 bases, and 4 bases lay outside the gene matches. The CDR3 is 15 residues long. Germline V lookup: CDR1 MGHRA, CDR2 YSYEKL. In nucleotides, the CDR3 is TGCGCCAGCAGCCAAGATGGTAGCGGGAGGGCCGAGCAGTACTTC. Encoded protein: CASSQDGSGRAEQYF.

This clonotype was counted ten times or more. The chain combines TRBV29-1 with TRBJ1-1, with unresolved D. The CDR3 contains 13 residues. Deletions cut 4 bases from V and 0 bases from J, with 9 bases between. Per the germline V gene, CDR1 is SQVTM and CDR2 is ANQGSEA. The DNA of the CDR3 is TGCAGCGTTGGAGGTAGCATGAACACTGAAGCTTTCTTT. It specifies CSVGGSMNTEAFF.

There are many counts of this clonotype. The CDR3 loop is CASSLVSGNYYNEQFF. CDR3 DNA sequence: TGTGCCAGCAGTTTAGTATCGGGGAATTACTACAATGAGCAGTTCTTC. The genes are TRBV12-3 or TRBV12-4 and TRBJ2-1, with D perhaps matching TRBD2 (5 bases). V lost 1 base and J lost 3, with 13 bases in between. This CDR3 contains 16 residues.

This clonotype was seen repeatedly, ten times or more. This rearrangement joins TRBV12-3 or TRBV12-4 to TRBJ1-6; TRBD1 aligns across 8 bases. V was pared by 8 bases and J by 9 bases, with 15 bases of the junction left unmatched. This CDR3 is 16 amino acids long. This CDR3 reads CASRKGGQGRSSPLHF. CDR3 in DNA: TGTGCCAGCCGGAAGGGAGGACAGGGAAGGAGTTCACCCCTCCACTTT.

The V call is TRBV3-1, the J call TRBJ2-5, with TRBD2 matching over 10 bases. The germline V gene has CDR1 LGHDT and CDR2 YNNKEL (reference sequence). Trimming cost V 1 base and J 3 bases; bases outside gene matches: 2. The CDR3 covers 15 residues. The CDR3 here is CASSQVTSGKETQYF. CDR3 DNA sequence: TGTGCCAGCAGCCAAGTTACTAGCGGGAAAGAGACCCAGTACTTC.

CDR3 loop: CARGPAPWGDEQFF. The CDR3 region has the DNA TGTGCCAGGGGCCCTGCCCCCTGGGGCGATGAGCAGTTCTTC. This chain uses TRBV4-2 with TRBJ2-1, with a tentative D call TRBD1 (5 bases). Germline CDR1 is LGHNA and CDR2 is YNFKEQ. Trimming left V 9 bases short and J 8 bases short, with 20 bases between. This CDR3 region has 14 residues.

This clonotype was seen ten or more times. The rearrangement joins TRBV12-3 or TRBV12-4 to TRBJ2-1, with 7 bases fitting TRBD2. The CDR3 is 15 amino acids. V trimming: 5 bases; J trimming: 7 bases; junction bases outside the gene matches: 11. The CDR3: CASSRTGGRYNEQFF. CDR3 nucleotides: TGTGCCAGCAGTCGCACGGGCGGGAGATATAATGAGCAGTTCTTC.